The 2 T cell receptor beta chains below all came from one sample that was sequenced in a study of beta chain features in type 1 diabetes. Sequencing targeted expressed TCRB transcripts, as all isolated RNA had been reverse transcribed. Sequencing was performed with immunoSEQ multiplex PCR; in TCRdb, only in-frame clones are kept and a portion is missing. Of more than 120,000 clones listed, less than 15% were seen once; the top ten hold approximately 1.3%. Their recognized antigens are unknown. Study conclusions and caveats: TCRB CDR3s from Type 1 diabetes patients were moderately but significantly shorter in all four CD4+ subsets.

The sequenced sample was central memory CD4+ T cells from blood. The receptors shown here come from a man younger than 35 with type 1 diabetes.

The chain is built from TRBV6-4 and TRBJ2-3; D might be TRBD1 (5 bases). This CDR3 has 16 amino acids. Germline V gives CDR1 MRHNA, CDR2 SNTAGT. V lost 6 bases and J 2 bases, leaving 18 bases between the germline ends. CDR3 in amino acids: CASSAGIGALTDTQYF. Written as DNA, the CDR3 is TGTGCCAGCAGCGCAGGGATTGGGGCTCTCACAGATACGCAGTATTTT.

This chain links TRBV6-5 with TRBJ2-3; tentatively, D is TRBD1 or TRBD2 (5 bases each). Between the trimmed V and J ends, which lost 4 bases and 6 bases, there was a span of 14 bases. The CDR3 loop spans 14 amino acids. Germline lookup yields CDR1 MNHEY and CDR2 SVGAGI. This CDR3 is CASSWNGGADTQYF. The CDR3, as DNA: TGTGCCAGCAGTTGGAATGGGGGAGCGGATACGCAGTATTTT.